This T cell receptor (beta chain) was found in a study of T cell repertoires in aging, cancer and after chemotherapy. Notes on the study in general: Age-matched healthy donors had significantly more diverse, less clonal blood TCR repertoires than untreated cancer patients. No conclusions about immunological memory after chemotherapy can be drawn from the repertoire data.

In the case of this clonotype: Its antigen is still unknown.

TCR beta rearrangements were amplified from peripheral blood genomic DNA. Trimming stripped 3 bases from V and 1 base from J, with 13 bases between. Germline V gene data show CDR1 as SGHRS and CDR2 as YFSETQ. The CDR3 loop spans 16 amino acids. A mixed TRB-A/B primer pool amplified rearranged TRB by multiplex touch-down PCR. MiXCR, run by TCRdb on the multiplex PCR reads, gives a single entry per CDR3 protein. The sample comprises 5,200 or so distinct CDR3 sequences, about 35% of which are singletons, and over 45% rests with the top ten. The chain couples TRBV5-1 to TRBJ2-2; D unresolved. The sample was blood. The TCR was taken from a human donor with a blood cancer. CDR3 amino acids: CASSWSPVVNTGELFF. The CDR3 bases are TGCGCCAGCAGCTGGTCCCCTGTGGTGAACACCGGGGAGCTGTTTTTT. Supplemented by reference TRBV5-1 and TRBJ2-2, the full variable domain reads KAGVTQTPRYLIKTRGQQVTLSCSPISGHRSVSWYQQTPGQGLQFLFEYFSETQRNKGNFPGRFSGRQFSNSRSEMNVSTLELGDSALYLCASSWSPVVNTGELFFGEGSRLTVL.